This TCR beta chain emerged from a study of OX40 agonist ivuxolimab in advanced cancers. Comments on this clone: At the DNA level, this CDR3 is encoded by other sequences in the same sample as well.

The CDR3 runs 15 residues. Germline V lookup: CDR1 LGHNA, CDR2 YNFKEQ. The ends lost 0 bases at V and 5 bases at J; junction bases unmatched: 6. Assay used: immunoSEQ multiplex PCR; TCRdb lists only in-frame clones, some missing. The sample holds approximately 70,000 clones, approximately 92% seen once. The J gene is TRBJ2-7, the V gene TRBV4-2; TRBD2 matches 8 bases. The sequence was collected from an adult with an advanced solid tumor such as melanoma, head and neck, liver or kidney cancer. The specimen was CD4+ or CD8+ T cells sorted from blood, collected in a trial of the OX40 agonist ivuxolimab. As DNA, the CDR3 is TGTGCCAGCAGCCAAGAGAAGCGGGAGTTCGACGAGCAGTACTTC. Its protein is CASSQEKREFDEQYF.